One and the same sample provided the 26 T cell receptor beta chains below, sequenced in a study of regulatory T cells in long-lasting Graves disease (dated by TCRdb to about 2021). In the paper's terms, the time point label means: newly diagnosed GD, antithyroid drugs for less than 3 months. RNA was extracted from PBMCs in TRIzol for both TCR sequencing and RNA sequencing. Library generation was performed with multiplex PCR. Sequenced on an Illumina HiSeq 4000. TCR beta libraries were built with iRepertoire HTBI primers and Arm-PCR amplification of CDR3 regions. TCRdb itself trimmed the public reads at Q25 with fastp, ran MiXCR and retained productive beta chains. Each record represents a unique CDR3 protein, reported with the most common genes and DNA among its rows. Within this sample are roughly 420,000 distinct CDR3 sequences, with around a sixth of them counted one time only. The top ten constitute about 20% of the sample.

The starting material was peripheral blood mononuclear cells (PBMCs), obtained at new diagnosis, from a patient treated with antithyroid drugs. These receptors came from a female donor with Graves disease.

This clonotype appeared a few times. V usage is TRBV5-1 and J usage is TRBJ2-5; weak D call: TRBD1 (5 bases). Germline V gives CDR1 SGHRS, CDR2 YFSETQ. Trimming removed 2 bases at V and 3 bases at J, with 17 bases between. This CDR3 comprises 16 residues. Here the CDR3 DNA reads TGCGCCAGCAGCTTCCACCCGGACAACACCGAAGAGACCCAGTACTTC. It specifies CASSFHPDNTEETQYF. Using reference TRBV5-1 and TRBJ2-5 for the parts outside the CDR3, the full variable domain is KAGVTQTPRYLIKTRGQQVTLSCSPISGHRSVSWYQQTPGQGLQFLFEYFSETQRNKGNFPGRFSGRQFSNSRSEMNVSTLELGDSALYLCASSFHPDNTEETQYFGPGTRLLVL.

This clonotype was picked up a small number of times. V gene TRBV19 combines with J gene TRBJ1-1, with a weak D call TRBD1 (5 bases). In germline, CDR1 is LNHDA, CDR2 SQIVND (reference sequence). The CDR3 is 13 amino acids. Trimming removed 6 bases at V and 1 base at J, with 9 bases between. As DNA, the CDR3 is TGTGCCAGTAGACCGACAGAGAACACTGAAGCTTTCTTT. It encodes CASRPTENTEAFF.

This clonotype showed up many times. The V gene is TRBV6-2 or TRBV6-3, the J gene TRBJ2-7; TRBD2 matches 11 bases. This CDR3 has 18 residues. Losses at the gene ends were 4 bases for V and 0 bases for J; bases not matched to a gene: 11. CDR1 and CDR2 from the germline V gene are MNHEY and SVGEGT. CDR3 residues: CASSSLRLAGPRSYEQYF. The CDR3 DNA is TGTGCCAGCAGTTCCCTCCGACTAGCGGGGCCCCGCTCCTACGAGCAGTACTTC.

This clonotype came up many times. The V call is TRBV6-1, the J call TRBJ1-2; possible D gene TRBD1, 5 bases. V gave up 3 bases and J gave up 0 bases, with 5 bases separating them. Per germline, CDR1 MNHNS and CDR2 SASEGT. This CDR3 region has 13 residues. CDR3 protein: CASSEDTNYGYTF. CDR3 DNA: TGTGCCAGCAGTGAGGACACTAACTATGGCTACACCTTC.

This clonotype was counted ten times or more. The genes are TRBV12-3 or TRBV12-4 and TRBJ1-1; D not resolved. V dropped 5 bases and J dropped 4 bases, with 8 bases sitting between them. CDR3 length: 12 residues. The CDR3 bases are TGTGCCAGCAGTCCCGGGAGCACTGAAGCTTTCTTT. This translates into CASSPGSTEAFF.

This clonotype was detected ten times or more. V is TRBV7-2 and J is TRBJ1-1; D is unresolved. The CDR3 spans 14 residues. Trimming removed 2 bases at V and 5 bases at J, with 12 bases between. CDR1 and CDR2 (germline): SGHTA, FQGNSA. CDR3 loop: CASSLSGTGTEAFF. Here the CDR3 DNA reads TGTGCCAGCAGCTTAAGCGGCACCGGGACTGAAGCTTTCTTT.

In its sample, this clonotype was seen many times. The gene calls are TRBV5-1 and TRBJ2-3; no reliable D call. The ends were cut back, 0 bases at V and 0 bases at J, with 8 bases in the middle. The CDR3 covers 15 residues. CDR1 SGHRS and CDR2 YFSETQ come from the germline V gene. CDR3 amino acids: CASSLASRSTDTQYF. The CDR3 coding sequence is TGCGCCAGCAGCTTGGCCAGTCGTAGCACAGATACGCAGTATTTT.

In this sample, this clonotype turned up many times. The CDR3 spells CASRRSGITGELFF. CDR3 DNA sequence: TGTGCCAGCAGACGCAGCGGGATCACCGGGGAGCTGTTTTTT. This rearrangement joins TRBV6-2 or TRBV6-3 to TRBJ2-2, with TRBD2 identical over 7 bases. The ends lost 6 bases at V and 4 bases at J; junction bases unmatched: 5. The CDR3 has 14 residues. Looked up from germline, CDR1 is MNHEY and CDR2 is SVGEGT.

The sample holds many counts of this clonotype. The J gene is TRBJ1-1, the V gene TRBV13; D uncertain. The germline V gene has CDR1 PRHDT and CDR2 FYEKMQ (reference sequence). The CDR3 totals 17 residues. Trimming cost V 5 bases and J 0 bases, with 19 bases left between them. The CDR3 nucleotides are TGTGCCAGCAGCCTGGAAAGGGCCGGAGGATTGAACACTGAAGCTTTCTTT. The encoded protein is CASSLERAGGLNTEAFF.

This chain connects TRBV12-3 or TRBV12-4 to TRBJ2-7, with no clear D. V was clipped by 5 bases and J by 2 bases, with 7 bases between them. There are 12 residues in the CDR3. The CDR3 protein is CASSPSPYEQYF. The CDR3 nucleotides are TGTGCCAGCAGTCCCTCCCCCTACGAGCAGTACTTC.

The chain uses TRBV18 and TRBJ2-1; no definite D call. The germline V and J ends were trimmed by 0 bases and 9 bases, with 9 bases remaining between them. Germline V CDR1 and CDR2: KGHSH, LQKENI. The CDR3 consists of 13 residues. The CDR3 region is CASSPPSRREQFF. CDR3 bases: TGTGCCAGCTCACCACCGTCGAGGCGTGAGCAGTTCTTC.

This clonotype has a count of ten or more. The chain combines TRBV5-4 with TRBJ1-2; 8 bases are a match to TRBD1. This CDR3 spans 16 amino acids. The J segment lost 0 bases and the V segment lost 1 base, leaving 5 bases of the junction unmatched. CDR1 is SGHNT, CDR2 YYREEE, per germline (reference sequence). The CDR3 DNA sequence: TGTGCCAGCAGCTTGTACCGGACAGGGTCTAACTATGGCTACACCTTC. It codes for CASSLYRTGSNYGYTF.

V usage is TRBV4-1 and J usage is TRBJ1-5; possible D gene TRBD1, 5 bases. Germline lookup yields CDR1 MGHRA and CDR2 YSYEKL. V lost 4 bases and J lost 2, with 18 bases in between. This CDR3 is 17 amino acids long. CDR3 region: CASSPDGYLTGNQPQHF. The CDR3 bases are TGCGCCAGCAGCCCAGACGGGTATTTGACAGGCAATCAGCCCCAGCATTTT.

This clonotype was detected a few times. The J gene is TRBJ2-2, the V gene TRBV12-3 or TRBV12-4; TRBD2 aligns across 7 bases. V lost 5 bases and J lost 8; bases outside the gene matches: 2. The CDR3 runs to 12 residues. In DNA, the CDR3 is TGTGCCAGCAGTCCACTAGCGGGGGAGCTGTTTTTT. Translation gives CASSPLAGELFF.

In its sample, this clonotype was seen many times. The V call is TRBV27, the J call TRBJ1-1; TRBD1 agrees at 7 bases. V was clipped by 6 bases and J by 0 bases; unmatched bases: 7. From germline, CDR1 is MNHEY and CDR2 SMNVEV (reference sequence). The CDR3 covers 15 residues. The CDR3 DNA is TGTGCCAGCAGCCGGAGACAGGGAGTGAACACTGAAGCTTTCTTT. Translated, it gives CASSRRQGVNTEAFF.

At least ten counts were recorded for this clonotype. The CDR3 DNA follows: TGTGCCATCGCGCAGACAGGGTTCGAGACCCAGTACTTC. Its protein is CAIAQTGFETQYF. The rearrangement uses TRBV10-3 and TRBJ2-5; 7 bases are a match to TRBD1. Per germline, CDR1 ENHRY and CDR2 SYGVKD. The CDR3 consists of 13 residues. The trim removed 8 bases at V and 5 bases at J, leaving 8 bases unmatched.

The V gene is TRBV19, the J gene TRBJ2-1; 10 nucleotides align to TRBD2. V trimming: 4 bases; J trimming: 7 bases; junction bases outside the gene matches: 16. This CDR3 spans 18 amino acids. Germline lookup yields CDR1 LNHDA and CDR2 SQIVND (reference sequence). Written as DNA, the CDR3 is TGTGCCAGTAGTACTCCCGCTAGCGGGAGTTATGGGTATAATGAGCAGTTCTTC. It is translated as CASSTPASGSYGYNEQFF.

The genes are TRBV28 and TRBJ2-5; D ambiguous. The CDR3 is 13 amino acids. Trimming took off 1 base at V and 3 bases at J, with 6 bases between the two ends. CDR1 and CDR2 from the germline V gene are MDHEN and SYDVKM. The DNA for the CDR3 is TGTGCCAGCAGTTTATTACTGGAAGAGACCCAGTACTTC. This encodes CASSLLLEETQYF.

With respect to this clonotype: A much larger clone differs from this one at a single base, so this may be a read error. The V gene is TRBV12-5, the J gene TRBJ2-4; perhaps TRBD2 as D (5 bases). CDR1 is LGHNT, CDR2 FRNRAP, per germline. CDR3 length: 14 amino acids. V was trimmed by 3 bases and J by 5 bases, leaving 11 bases between them. CDR3 region: CASGLSSRQNIQYF. DNA for the CDR3: TGTGCTAGTGGTTTATCTAGCAGACAAAACATTCAGTACTTC.

There are many counts of this clonotype. This rearrangement joins TRBV7-9 to TRBJ1-3; no clear D gene. The CDR3 loop spans 15 amino acids. CDR1 is SEHNR and CDR2 is FQNEAQ in the germline V gene (reference sequence). V lost 0 bases and J lost 0, with 6 bases in between. The CDR3 is CASSLAQLSGNTIYF. CDR3 sequence (DNA): TGTGCCAGCAGCTTAGCGCAACTCTCTGGAAACACCATATATTTT.

This clonotype showed up many times. The chain links TRBV7-2 to TRBJ2-2; TRBD1 aligns across 8 bases. This CDR3 has 17 amino acids. The germline CDR1 and CDR2 sequences are SGHTA and FQGNSA. V lost 0 bases to trimming and J lost 5 bases; unmatched junction nucleotides: 8. CDR3 sequence: CASSLASRDRRTGELFF. The CDR3 DNA reads as TGTGCCAGCAGCTTAGCGTCTAGGGACAGGCGGACCGGGGAGCTGTTTTTT.

This clonotype has a count of ten or more. V and J are TRBV11-2 and TRBJ1-3; D remains ambiguous. V was shortened by 0 bases and J by 4 bases, with 10 bases between the two germline ends. Germline V gene sequence: CDR1 SGHAT, CDR2 FQNNGV. CDR3 length: 15 amino acids. The CDR3 reads CASSLDYGRGNTIYF. The CDR3 nucleotides are TGTGCCAGCAGCTTAGATTACGGGAGAGGAAACACCATATATTTT. Looking up the rest from reference TRBV11-2 and TRBJ1-3 gives the full variable domain: EAGVAQSPRYKIIEKRQSVAFWCNPISGHATLYWYQQILGQGPKLLIQFQNNGVVDDSQLPKDRFSAERLKGVDSTLKIQPAKLEDSAVYLCASSLDYGRGNTIYFGEGSWLTVV.

V and J are TRBV7-9 and TRBJ1-1, with no clear D. The CDR3 consists of 15 residues. V lost 3 bases to trimming and J lost 4 bases, with 15 bases between them. Germline CDR1 reads SEHNR; CDR2 reads FQNEAQ (reference sequence). DNA of the CDR3: TGTGCCAGCAGCTTGCGGGCAGGTCCATCCACTGAAGCTTTCTTT. This sequence encodes CASSLRAGPSTEAFF. Complete variable domain (other parts from reference TRBV7-9 and TRBJ1-1): DTGVSQNPRHKITKRGQNVTFRCDPISEHNRLYWYRQTLGQGPEFLTYFQNEAQLEKSRLLSDRFSAERPKGSFSTLEIQRTEQGDSAMYLCASSLRAGPSTEAFFGQGTRLTVV.

In its sample, this clonotype was seen many times. V is TRBV7-9 and J is TRBJ2-1; a weak D match, TRBD1 (6 bases). V was shortened by 0 bases and J by 10 bases, with 16 bases between the two germline ends. From germline, CDR1 is SEHNR and CDR2 FQNEAQ (reference sequence). The CDR3 has 15 residues. The DNA of the CDR3 is TGTGCCAGCAGCTTAGCCCCCGGGACATCGGACGAGCAGTTCTTC. This sequence encodes CASSLAPGTSDEQFF.

This clonotype was observed at least ten times. The V call is TRBV20-1, the J call TRBJ2-7, with D perhaps TRBD1 (5 bases). In germline, CDR1 is DFQATT, CDR2 SNEGSKA (reference sequence). Trimming took 1 base from V and 2 from J, leaving 9 bases between them. The CDR3 consists of 13 residues. The CDR3 DNA sequence: TGCAGTGCTAGAGGGTCAGGGACCTACGAGCAGTACTTC. The encoded protein is CSARGSGTYEQYF.

This clonotype was observed at least ten times. The chain carries TRBV11-1 and TRBJ2-1; 11 bases map to TRBD2. CDR1 is SGHAT and CDR2 is FQDESV in the germline V gene (reference sequence). The CDR3 runs to 16 residues. V was pared by 5 bases and J by 7 bases, with 10 bases of the junction left unmatched. CDR3 in amino acids: CASSHLSGRAENEQFF. Here the CDR3 DNA reads TGTGCCAGCAGCCACCTTAGCGGGAGGGCCGAAAATGAGCAGTTCTTC.